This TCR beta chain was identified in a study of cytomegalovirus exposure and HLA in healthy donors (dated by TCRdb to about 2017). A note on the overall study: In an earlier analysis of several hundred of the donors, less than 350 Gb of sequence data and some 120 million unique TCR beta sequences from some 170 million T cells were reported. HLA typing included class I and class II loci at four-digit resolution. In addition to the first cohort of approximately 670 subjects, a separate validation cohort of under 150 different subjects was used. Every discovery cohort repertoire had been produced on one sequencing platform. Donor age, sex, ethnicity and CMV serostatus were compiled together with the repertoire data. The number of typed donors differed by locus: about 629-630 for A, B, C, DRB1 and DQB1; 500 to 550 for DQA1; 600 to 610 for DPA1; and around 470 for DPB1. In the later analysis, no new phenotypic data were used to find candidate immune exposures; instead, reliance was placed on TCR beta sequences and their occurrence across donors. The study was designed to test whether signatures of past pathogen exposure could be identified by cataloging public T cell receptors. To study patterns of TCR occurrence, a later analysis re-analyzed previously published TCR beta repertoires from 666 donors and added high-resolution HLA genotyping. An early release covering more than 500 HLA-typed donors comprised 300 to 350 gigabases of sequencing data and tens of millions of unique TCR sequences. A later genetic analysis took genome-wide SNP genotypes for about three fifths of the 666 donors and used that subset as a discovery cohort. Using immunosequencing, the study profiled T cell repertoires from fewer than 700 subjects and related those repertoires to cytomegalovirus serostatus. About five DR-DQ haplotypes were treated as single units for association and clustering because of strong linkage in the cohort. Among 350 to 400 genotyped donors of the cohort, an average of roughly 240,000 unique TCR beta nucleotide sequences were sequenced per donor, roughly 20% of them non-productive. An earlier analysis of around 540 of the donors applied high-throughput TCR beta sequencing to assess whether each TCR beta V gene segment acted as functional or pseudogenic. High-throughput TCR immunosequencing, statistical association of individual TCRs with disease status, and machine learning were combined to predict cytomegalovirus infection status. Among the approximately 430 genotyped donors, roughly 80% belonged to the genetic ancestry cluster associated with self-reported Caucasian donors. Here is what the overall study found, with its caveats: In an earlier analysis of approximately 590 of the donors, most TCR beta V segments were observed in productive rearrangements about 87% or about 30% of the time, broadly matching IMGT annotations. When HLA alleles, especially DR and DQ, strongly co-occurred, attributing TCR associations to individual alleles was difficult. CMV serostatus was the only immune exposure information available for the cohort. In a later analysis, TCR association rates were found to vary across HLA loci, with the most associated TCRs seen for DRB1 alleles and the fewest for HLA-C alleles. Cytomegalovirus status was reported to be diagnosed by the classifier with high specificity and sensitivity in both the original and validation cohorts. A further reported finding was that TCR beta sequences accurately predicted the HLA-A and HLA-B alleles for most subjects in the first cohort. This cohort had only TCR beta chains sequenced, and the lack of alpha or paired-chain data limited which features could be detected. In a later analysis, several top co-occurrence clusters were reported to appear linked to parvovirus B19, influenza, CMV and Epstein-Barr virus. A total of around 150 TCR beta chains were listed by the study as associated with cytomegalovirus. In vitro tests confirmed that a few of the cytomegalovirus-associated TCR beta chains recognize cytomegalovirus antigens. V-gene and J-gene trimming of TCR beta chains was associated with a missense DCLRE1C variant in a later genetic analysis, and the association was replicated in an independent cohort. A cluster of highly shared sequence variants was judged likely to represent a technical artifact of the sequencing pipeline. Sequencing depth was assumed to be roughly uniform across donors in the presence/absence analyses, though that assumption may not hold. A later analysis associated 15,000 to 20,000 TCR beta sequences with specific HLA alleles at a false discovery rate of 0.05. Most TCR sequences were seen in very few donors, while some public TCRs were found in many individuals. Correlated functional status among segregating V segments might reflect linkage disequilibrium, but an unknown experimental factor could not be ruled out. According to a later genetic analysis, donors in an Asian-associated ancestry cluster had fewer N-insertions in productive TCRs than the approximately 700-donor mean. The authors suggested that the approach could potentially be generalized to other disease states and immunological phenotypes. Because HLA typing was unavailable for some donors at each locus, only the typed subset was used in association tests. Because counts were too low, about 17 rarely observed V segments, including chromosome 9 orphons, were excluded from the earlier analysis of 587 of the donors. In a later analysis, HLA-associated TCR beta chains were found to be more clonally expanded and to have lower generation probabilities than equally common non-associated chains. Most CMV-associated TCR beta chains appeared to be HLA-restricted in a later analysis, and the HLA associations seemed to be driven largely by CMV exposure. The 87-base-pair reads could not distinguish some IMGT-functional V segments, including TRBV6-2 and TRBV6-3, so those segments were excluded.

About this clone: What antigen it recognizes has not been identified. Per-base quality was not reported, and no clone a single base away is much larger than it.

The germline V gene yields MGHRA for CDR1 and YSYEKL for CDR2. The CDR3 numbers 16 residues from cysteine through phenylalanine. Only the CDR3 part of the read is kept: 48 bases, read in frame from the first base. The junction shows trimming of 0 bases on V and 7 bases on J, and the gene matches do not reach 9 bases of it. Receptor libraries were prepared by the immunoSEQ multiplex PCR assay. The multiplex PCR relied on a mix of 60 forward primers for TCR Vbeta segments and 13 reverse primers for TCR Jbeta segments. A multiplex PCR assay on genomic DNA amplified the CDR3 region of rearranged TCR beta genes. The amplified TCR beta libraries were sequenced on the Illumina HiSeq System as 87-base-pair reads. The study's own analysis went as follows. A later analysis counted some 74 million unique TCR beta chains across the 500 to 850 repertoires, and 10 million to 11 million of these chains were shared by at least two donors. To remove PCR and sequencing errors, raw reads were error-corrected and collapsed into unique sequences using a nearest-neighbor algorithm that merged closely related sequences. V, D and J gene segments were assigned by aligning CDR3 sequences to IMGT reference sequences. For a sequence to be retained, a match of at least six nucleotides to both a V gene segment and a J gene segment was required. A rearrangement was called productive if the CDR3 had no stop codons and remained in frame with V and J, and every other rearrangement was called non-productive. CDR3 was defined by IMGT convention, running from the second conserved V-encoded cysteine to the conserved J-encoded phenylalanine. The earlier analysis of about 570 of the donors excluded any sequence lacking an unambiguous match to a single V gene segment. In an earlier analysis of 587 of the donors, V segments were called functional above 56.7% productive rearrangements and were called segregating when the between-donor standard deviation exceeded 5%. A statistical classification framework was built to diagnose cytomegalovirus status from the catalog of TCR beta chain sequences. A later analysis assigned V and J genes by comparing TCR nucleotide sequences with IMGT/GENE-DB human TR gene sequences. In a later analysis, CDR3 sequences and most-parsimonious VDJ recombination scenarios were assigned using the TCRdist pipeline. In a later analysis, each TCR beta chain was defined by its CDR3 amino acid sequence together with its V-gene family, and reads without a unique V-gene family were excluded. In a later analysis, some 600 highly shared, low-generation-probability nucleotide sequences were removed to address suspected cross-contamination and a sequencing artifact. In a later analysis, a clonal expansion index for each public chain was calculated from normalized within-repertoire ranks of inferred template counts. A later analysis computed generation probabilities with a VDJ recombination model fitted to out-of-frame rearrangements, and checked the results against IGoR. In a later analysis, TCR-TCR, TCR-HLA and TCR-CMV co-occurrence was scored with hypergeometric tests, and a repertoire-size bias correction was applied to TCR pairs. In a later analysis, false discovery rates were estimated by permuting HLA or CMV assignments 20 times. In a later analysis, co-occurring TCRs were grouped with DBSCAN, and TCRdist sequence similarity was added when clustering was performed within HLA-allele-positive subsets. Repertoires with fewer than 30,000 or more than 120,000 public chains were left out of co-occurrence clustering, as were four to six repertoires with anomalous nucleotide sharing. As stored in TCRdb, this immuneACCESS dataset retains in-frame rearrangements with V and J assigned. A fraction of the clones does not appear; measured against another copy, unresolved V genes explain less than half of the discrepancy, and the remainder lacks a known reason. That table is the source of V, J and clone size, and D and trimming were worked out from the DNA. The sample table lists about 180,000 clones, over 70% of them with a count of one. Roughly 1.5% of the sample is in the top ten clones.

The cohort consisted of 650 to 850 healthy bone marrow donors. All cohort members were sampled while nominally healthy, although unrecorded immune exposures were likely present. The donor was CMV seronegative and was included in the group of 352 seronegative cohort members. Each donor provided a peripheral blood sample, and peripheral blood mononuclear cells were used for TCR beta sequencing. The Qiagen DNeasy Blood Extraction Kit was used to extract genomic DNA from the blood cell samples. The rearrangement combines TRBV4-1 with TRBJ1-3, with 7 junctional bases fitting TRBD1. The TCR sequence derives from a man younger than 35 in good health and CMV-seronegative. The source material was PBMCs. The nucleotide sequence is TGCGCCAGCAGCCAAGATTTGGGACAGTCCTGGAACACCATATATTTT. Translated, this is CASSQDLGQSWNTIYF.